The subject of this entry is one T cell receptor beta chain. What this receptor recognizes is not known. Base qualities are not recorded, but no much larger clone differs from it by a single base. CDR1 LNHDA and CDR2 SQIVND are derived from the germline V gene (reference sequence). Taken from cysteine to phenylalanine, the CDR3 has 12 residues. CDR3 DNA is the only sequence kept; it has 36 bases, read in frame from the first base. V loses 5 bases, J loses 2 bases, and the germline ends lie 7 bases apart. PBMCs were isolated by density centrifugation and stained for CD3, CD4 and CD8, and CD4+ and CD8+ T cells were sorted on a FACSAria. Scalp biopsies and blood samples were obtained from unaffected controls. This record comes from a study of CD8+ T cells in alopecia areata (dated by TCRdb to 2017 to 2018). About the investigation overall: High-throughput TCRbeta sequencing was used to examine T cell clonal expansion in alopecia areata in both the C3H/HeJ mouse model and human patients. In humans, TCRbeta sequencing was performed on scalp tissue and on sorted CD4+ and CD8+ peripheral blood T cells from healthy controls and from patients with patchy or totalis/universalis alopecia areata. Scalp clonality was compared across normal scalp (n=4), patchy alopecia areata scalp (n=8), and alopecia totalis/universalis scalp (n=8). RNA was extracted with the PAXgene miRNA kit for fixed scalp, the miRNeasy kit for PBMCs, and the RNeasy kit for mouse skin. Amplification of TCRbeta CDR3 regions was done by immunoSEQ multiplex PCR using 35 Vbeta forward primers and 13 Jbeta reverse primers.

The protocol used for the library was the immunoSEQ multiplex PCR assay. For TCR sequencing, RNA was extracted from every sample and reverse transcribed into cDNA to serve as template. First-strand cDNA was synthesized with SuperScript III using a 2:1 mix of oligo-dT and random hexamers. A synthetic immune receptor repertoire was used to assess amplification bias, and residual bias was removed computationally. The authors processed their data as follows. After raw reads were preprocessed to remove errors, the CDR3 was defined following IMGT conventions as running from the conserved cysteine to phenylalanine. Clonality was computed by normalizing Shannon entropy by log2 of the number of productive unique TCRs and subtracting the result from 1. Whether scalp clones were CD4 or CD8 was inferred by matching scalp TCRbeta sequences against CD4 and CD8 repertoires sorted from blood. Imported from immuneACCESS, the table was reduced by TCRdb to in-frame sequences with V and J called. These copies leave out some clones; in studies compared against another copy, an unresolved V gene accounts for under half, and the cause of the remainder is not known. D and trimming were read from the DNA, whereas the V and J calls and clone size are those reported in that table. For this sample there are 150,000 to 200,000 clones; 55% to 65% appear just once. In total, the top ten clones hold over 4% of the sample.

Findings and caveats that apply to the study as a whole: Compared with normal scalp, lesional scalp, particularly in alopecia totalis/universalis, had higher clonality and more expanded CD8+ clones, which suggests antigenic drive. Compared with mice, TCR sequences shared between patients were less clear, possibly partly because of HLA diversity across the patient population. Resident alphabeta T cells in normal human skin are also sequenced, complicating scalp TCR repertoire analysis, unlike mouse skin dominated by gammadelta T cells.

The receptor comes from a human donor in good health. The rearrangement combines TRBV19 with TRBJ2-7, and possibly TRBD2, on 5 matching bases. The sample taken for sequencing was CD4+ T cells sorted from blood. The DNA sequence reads TGTGCCAGTAGTTCCGGGACCTACGAGCAGTACTTC. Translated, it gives CASSSGTYEQYF.